This entry lists 13 T cell receptor beta chains sequenced from one sample in a study of Tregs in tolerant kidney transplant recipients. TCRdb's table, derived via immunoSEQ multiplex PCR, lists solely in-frame clones and lacks some. This sample carries fewer than 60,000 clones, around 93% of them seen once, and the ten largest clones take roughly 15%. Mixed chimerism was transient after nonmyeloablative marrow transplants from related graft donors. The starting material was CD8+ T cells from blood (PBMCs), obtained 24 months after the transplant. Source of these receptors: a human patient who received a combined kidney and bone marrow transplant. Some T cells may originate from the graft donor.

The chain is built from TRBV5-6 and TRBJ2-1; D gene uncertain. The CDR3 is 13 amino acids. Trimming took 2 bases from V and 7 from J, leaving 10 bases between them. Germline-derived CDR1 and CDR2 are SGHDT and YYEEEE. The CDR3 DNA follows: TGTGCCAGCAGCTTTATTAACTGGAATGAGCAGTTCTTC. It is translated as CASSFINWNEQFF.

The rearrangement uses TRBV4-2 and TRBJ2-1, with TRBD2 matching over 10 bases. Germline lookup yields CDR1 LGHNA and CDR2 YNFKEQ. J lost 5 bases, V lost 4 bases, and 14 bases had no gene match. The CDR3 is made up of 18 amino acids. The CDR3 DNA sequence: TGTGCCAGCAGCCTTCACATGCTGGGGACTAGCGTACACAATGAGCAGTTCTTC. It specifies CASSLHMLGTSVHNEQFF.

The gene calls are TRBV6-9 and TRBJ2-1, with TRBD1 matching 7 bases. The CDR3 spans 14 residues. The ends lost 10 bases at V and 5 bases at J; junction bases unmatched: 11. Germline V gives CDR1 MNHGY, CDR2 SVAAGI. The CDR3 nucleotides are TGTGCCAACAACTACAAGGGGGCGAACAATGAGCAGTTCTTC. It specifies CANNYKGANNEQFF.

The chain recombines TRBV6-1 with TRBJ2-5, with a weak D call TRBD2 (5 bases). V was clipped by 0 bases and J by 5 bases, with 19 bases between them. CDR1 is MNHNS and CDR2 is SASEGT in the germline V gene. This CDR3 region has 17 residues. The CDR3 sequence is CASSEAPASGREETQYF. CDR3 DNA sequence: TGTGCCAGCAGTGAAGCCCCAGCCTCGGGTAGGGAGGAGACCCAGTACTTC.

This chain joins TRBV2 and TRBJ2-3, with 10 positions matching TRBD2. The V segment lost 8 bases and the J segment 9 bases; nucleotides outside the gene matches: 8. The length of the CDR3 is 13 residues. Looked up from germline, CDR1 is SNHLY and CDR2 is FYNNEI. The CDR3 sequence: CASGIPGLATQYF. The CDR3 DNA is TGTGCCAGCGGGATTCCGGGACTAGCGACGCAGTATTTT.

Regarding this clone: This sample also contains other DNA sequences that code for the same CDR3. The chain combines TRBV19 with TRBJ2-7, with 7 bases that match TRBD1. In germline, CDR1 is LNHDA, CDR2 SQIVND (reference sequence). V lost 1 base, J lost 2 bases, and 2 bases stayed unmatched. The CDR3 loop spans 14 amino acids. The CDR3 DNA reads as TGTGCCAGTAGTATAGGGACAGGAGCCTACGAGCAGTACTTC. The encoded protein is CASSIGTGAYEQYF.

The chain recombines TRBV4-1 with TRBJ2-1; D remains ambiguous. Trimming cost V 1 base and J 2 bases, with 18 bases left between them. Germline CDR1 is MGHRA and CDR2 is YSYEKL. The CDR3 has 18 amino acids. CDR3 protein: CASSQGIWASLTYNEQFF. For the CDR3, the DNA is TGCGCCAGCAGCCAAGGAATTTGGGCATCCTTAACCTACAATGAGCAGTTCTTC.

The chain links TRBV28 to TRBJ1-3; D remains ambiguous. Germline-derived CDR1 and CDR2 are MDHEN and SYDVKM. This CDR3 contains 14 residues. The germline V and J ends were trimmed by 8 bases and 0 bases, with 11 bases remaining between them. CDR3 in DNA: TGTGCCAGCCAGGACTCATACTCTGGAAACACCATATATTTT. This gives the protein CASQDSYSGNTIYF. Using reference TRBV28 and TRBJ1-3 for the parts outside the CDR3, the full variable domain is DVKVTQSSRYLVKRTGEKVFLECVQDMDHENMFWYRQDPGLGLRLIYFSYDVKMKEKGDIPEGYSVSREKKERFSLILESASTNQTSMYLCASQDSYSGNTIYFGEGSWLTVV.

V usage is TRBV9 and J usage is TRBJ2-2; a possible D gene is TRBD1 (6 bases). The germline CDR1 and CDR2 sequences are SGDLS and YYNGEE. Trimming cost V 0 bases and J 0 bases, with 6 bases left between them. This CDR3 is 15 amino acids long. The CDR3 loop reads CASSVAGANTGELFF. The CDR3 DNA follows: TGTGCCAGCAGCGTAGCAGGGGCGAACACCGGGGAGCTGTTTTTT.

CDR3 sequence: CASSLRQAQPQHF. The CDR3 bases are TGTGCCAGCAGCTTAAGGCAGGCTCAGCCCCAGCATTTT. The chain links TRBV13 to TRBJ1-5, with D hard to call. CDR1 PRHDT and CDR2 FYEKMQ come from the germline V gene (reference sequence). V was cut by 2 bases and J by 6 bases, with 8 bases left in between. This CDR3 has 13 amino acids.

The chain combines TRBV27 with TRBJ1-2; 7 positions match TRBD1. The CDR3 consists of 14 residues. Germline CDR1 and CDR2: MNHEY and SMNVEV (reference sequence). V gave up 3 bases and J gave up 4 bases; unmatched junction bases: 5. DNA of the CDR3: TGTGCCAGCAGTTTTGCGACAGGGCCCTATGGCTACACCTTC. Amino acid sequence: CASSFATGPYGYTF.

This clone occurred once. The chain is built from TRBV5-8 and TRBJ1-5; perhaps TRBD1 as D (5 bases). Germline V gives CDR1 SGHTS, CDR2 YDEGEE. V lost 3 bases and J lost 0, with 16 bases in between. This CDR3 contains 17 residues. In DNA, the CDR3 is TGTGCCAGCAGCTCCGGCCGGACATCCTATAGCAATCAGCCCCAGCATTTT. Translated, it gives CASSSGRTSYSNQPQHF.

The chain links TRBV6-5 to TRBJ2-7; D is possibly TRBD1 (6 bases). The germline V gene encodes CDR1 MNHEY and CDR2 SVGAGI. Trimming stripped 2 bases from V and 5 bases from J, with 10 bases between. CDR3 length: 13 residues. The CDR3 here is CASSYSGGNEQYF. The CDR3 nucleotides read TGTGCCAGCAGTTACAGTGGGGGCAACGAGCAGTACTTC.